This T cell receptor beta chain comes out of a study of T cell repertoires in cytomegalovirus infection. Study overall: HLA-B-restricted CMV epitopes that are well studied, plus recently identified HLA-C-restricted ones, were used by the study.

Via MiXCR, TCRdb re-called the reads, giving one row per CDR3 protein. The sample lists about a million distinct CDR3 sequences, roughly 31% occurring once. This clonotype has just a few counts. The antigen is not known. Germline V lookup: CDR1 LGHDT, CDR2 YNNKEL (reference sequence). V was clipped by 0 bases and J by 4 bases, with 6 bases between them. The CDR3 length is 13 residues. The sample consisted of cultured CD8+ T cells from PBMCs, taken from culture after CMV antigen stimulation. The chain recombines TRBV3-1 with TRBJ1-1; D unclear. This clonotype was obtained from a human donor in good health (CMV status not recorded). Some clones in this sample may be carry-over from other donors' samples. In DNA form, the CDR3 reads TGTGCCAGCAGCCAAGATATAGCCACTGAAGCTTTCTTT. It translates to CASSQDIATEAFF.